The 11 T cell receptor beta chains in this list originate from one sample, sequenced in a study of Graves' ophthalmopathy and Graves' hyperthyroidism. TCR beta CDR3 regions were amplified from RNA transcripts. HTBI primers primed a first-round RT-PCR, and a second-round multiplex PCR followed. TCRdb re-derived calls from the multiplex PCR reads in MiXCR, one entry per CDR3 protein. The profile covers 500,000 to 800,000 distinct CDR3 sequences, with about 41% appearing a single time and 3.3% taken by the ten largest. The source material was peripheral blood. Every receptor here comes from an adult man with Graves' ophthalmopathy.

Many counts were recorded for this clonotype. V is TRBV19 and J is TRBJ1-6; TRBD1 might be the D (6 bases). V lost 4 bases to trimming and J lost 0 bases, with 7 bases between them. Germline-derived CDR1 and CDR2 are LNHDA and SQIVND (reference sequence). There are 15 residues in the CDR3. This CDR3 reads CASSRQDSYNSPLHF. The DNA of the CDR3 is TGTGCCAGTAGTAGACAGGACTCCTATAATTCACCCCTCCACTTT.

The sample holds many counts of this clonotype. At one boundary the junction diverges from the germline segment, which might be a read error. V gene TRBV7-9 combines with J gene TRBJ2-6, with 7 bases that match TRBD1. The CDR3 contains 15 residues. Germline V gene data show CDR1 as SEHNR and CDR2 as FQNEAQ (reference sequence). The CDR3 spells CASSQAGTATNVLTF. In DNA, the CDR3 is TGCGCCAGCAGCCAAGCCGGGACAGCCACCAACGTCCTGACTTTC.

This clonotype has just a few counts. This rearrangement joins TRBV20-1 to TRBJ2-7; TRBD1 matches at 7 bases. Germline CDR1 is DFQATT and CDR2 is SNEGSKA (reference sequence). This CDR3 contains 15 residues. V shed 6 bases, J shed 0 bases, and the junction held 11 bases outside the gene matches. This CDR3 reads CSACPRTGGSYEQYF. As DNA, the CDR3 is TGCAGTGCATGCCCCCGGACAGGTGGCTCCTACGAGCAGTACTTC.

This clonotype was picked up many times. The chain has TRBV7-9 and TRBJ1-5; tentatively, D is TRBD1 (5 bases). The CDR3 loop spans 17 amino acids. The germline CDR1 and CDR2 sequences are SEHNR and FQNEAQ (reference sequence). Trimming pared 0 bases from V and 2 bases from J, leaving 14 bases between. CDR3 bases: TGTGCCAGCAGCTTAGCGGGGGAGGGGATACGCAATCAGCCCCAGCATTTT. It is translated as CASSLAGEGIRNQPQHF.

This clonotype was seen ten or more times. The chain couples TRBV13 to TRBJ1-6; D is undetermined. This CDR3 comprises 15 residues. Germline V lookup: CDR1 PRHDT, CDR2 FYEKMQ (reference sequence). With 2 bases removed from V and 3 bases from J, the gap between germline ends came to 8 bases. CDR3 sequence (DNA): TGTGCCAGCAGCTTAACCACCGACTATAATTCACCCCTCCACTTT. Translation gives CASSLTTDYNSPLHF.

Turning to this clonotype: A much more abundant neighbour one base away suggests this may be a read error. This chain uses TRBV5-1 with TRBJ1-2, with 11 bases identical to TRBD1. This CDR3 contains 14 residues. Unmatched junction bases numbered 5, after V lost 0 bases and J lost 10 bases. Germline lookup yields CDR1 SGHRS and CDR2 YFSETQ. CDR3 nucleotide sequence: TGCGCCAGCAGCTTGGAGGGACAGGGGGATGACTACACCTTC. Residues: CASSLEGQGDDYTF.

Of note for this clonotype: The germline gene is not matched at one end of the junction; a read error may be the cause. J is TRBJ1-2 and V is TRBV14, with a tentative D call TRBD1 (5 bases). This CDR3 is 12 amino acids long. Germline CDR1 SGHDN, CDR2 FVKESK. CDR3 sequence (DNA): TGTGCCAGCAGCTTAGCGAAGGACGGACAAAGCTTC. As protein: CASSLAKDGQSF.

The chain uses TRBV2 and TRBJ1-6, with D unclear. V lost 11 bases to trimming and J lost 1 base, with 18 bases between them. Per the germline V gene, CDR1 is SNHLY and CDR2 is FYNNEI. The CDR3 runs to 16 residues. CDR3 in amino acids: CAWSNPRRSYNSPLHF. The CDR3 coding sequence is TGTGCCTGGAGTAATCCCCGCAGATCCTATAATTCACCCCTCCACTTT. The full variable domain, in which reference TRBV2 and TRBJ1-6 provide the parts outside the CDR3, is EPEVTQTPSHQVTQMGQEVILRCVPISNHLYFYWYRQILGQKVEFLVSFYNNEISEKSEIFDDQFSVERPDGSNFTLKIRSTKLEDSAMYFCAWSNPRRSYNSPLHFGNGTRLTVT.

The genes are TRBV15 and TRBJ1-5, with no clear D. The length of the CDR3 is 15 residues. Germline values: CDR1 LNHNV, CDR2 YYDKDF (reference sequence). CDR3 sequence: CARDLGSTPNQPQHF. Written as DNA, the CDR3 is TGTGCTAGAGACCTCGGGTCGACACCTAATCAGCCCCAGCATTTT. Full variable domain (rest looked up from reference TRBV15 and TRBJ1-5): DAMVIQNPRYQVTQFGKPVTLSCSQTLNHNVMYWYQQKSSQAPKLLFHYYDKDFNNEADTPDNFQSRRPNTSFCFLDIRSPGLGDTAMYLCARDLGSTPNQPQHFGDGTRLSIL.

In this sample, this clonotype turned up many times. The chain has TRBV5-1 and TRBJ2-7; TRBD1 agrees at 9 bases. This CDR3 is built from 13 residues. Trimming removed 3 bases from V and 7 bases from J; junction bases left unmatched: 5. Germline assignment: CDR1 SGHRS and CDR2 YFSETQ. The CDR3 sequence: CASSSLTGGEQYF. DNA of the CDR3: TGCGCCAGCAGCTCCCTGACAGGGGGGGAGCAGTACTTC.

The rearrangement joins TRBV2 to TRBJ2-7, with a possible D match to TRBD2 (6 bases). CDR1 is SNHLY and CDR2 is FYNNEI in the germline V gene. This CDR3 spans 19 amino acids. With 5 bases removed from V and 3 bases from J, the gap between germline ends came to 29 bases. As DNA, the CDR3 is TGTGCCAGCAGTTACTCGTTGCGGGGATCCCCGCGGGTCGTCTACGAGCAGTACTTC. Its protein is CASSYSLRGSPRVVYEQYF.